Listed below are T cell receptor beta chains from one sample, sequenced in a study of vaccination and CD4 T cells after COVID-19. MiXCR, run by TCRdb on the PCR reads, gives a single entry per CDR3 protein. The table lists about 4,400 distinct CDR3 sequences, over 20% of them singletons. Antigens for these TCRs are unknown. Sequenced input: CD4+ T cells from blood, cultured in vitro. Receptors were obtained from a human donor who had recovered from COVID-19. The CDR3 runs from the conserved cysteine through the conserved F or W. D genes are given only for firm matches. Clone sizes are given selectively: once, few, many, or a class where the clone is expanded.

V	D	J	size	DNA	CDR3
TRBV20-1	-	TRBJ1-2	-	TGCAGTGCTAGAGATTATAGGGCCGACTATGGCTACACCTTC	CSARDYRADYGYTF
TRBV2	TRBD1	TRBJ1-6	large	TGTGCCAGCGGGGACAGGATGCATTCACCCCTCCACTTT	CASGDRMHSPLHF
TRBV12-3/TRBV12-4	-	TRBJ1-1	medium-sized	TGTGCCAGCAGTCTCAGGGGCCCCACTGAAGCTTTCTTT	CASSLRGPTEAFF
TRBV2	TRBD2	TRBJ2-1	medium-sized	TGTGCCAGCAGCCCCCTTAGCGGGGGCGACCTTTACAATGAGCAGTTCTTC	CASSPLSGGDLYNEQFF
TRBV2	-	TRBJ1-5	medium-sized	TGTGCCAGCAGTGAATTAGGGGGTAGGAATCAGCCCCAGCATTTT	CASSELGGRNQPQHF
TRBV20-1	TRBD1	TRBJ1-1	few	TGCAGTGCTCTTAGGGGGCCCGGCACTGAAGCTTTCTTT	CSALRGPGTEAFF
TRBV7-2	-	TRBJ1-5	-	TGTGCCAGCAGCTCCAGGACTGGTGGCAATCAGCCCCAGCATTTT	CASSSRTGGNQPQHF
TRBV6-1	-	TRBJ2-7	-	TGTGCCAGCAGACAGACAGGCTCCTACGAGCAGTACTTC	CASRQTGSYEQYF
TRBV12-1	-	TRBJ2-3	-	TGTGCCAGCAGCTCCGGGACTAGCGGCCAATACACAGATACGCAGTATTTT	CASSSGTSGQYTDTQYF
TRBV6-5	-	TRBJ2-5	few	TGTGCCAGCAGTTCATCCGGGACTCAAGAGACCCAGTACTTC	CASSSSGTQETQYF
TRBV2	TRBD1	TRBJ1-4	-	TGTGCCAGCATTGGACAGGGGAGAGGGGCAACTCATGAAAAACTGTTTTTT	CASIGQGRGATHEKLFF
TRBV2	-	TRBJ2-2	-	TGTGCCAGCAGTTTGTCCGGGGAGCTGTTTTTT	CASSLSGELFF
TRBV5-1	-	TRBJ1-1	-	TGCGCCAGCAGGAGGACAGAGAACACTGAAGCTTTCTTT	CASRRTENTEAFF
TRBV6-1	TRBD2	TRBJ2-6	-	TGTGCCAGCACAATAGCGGGGCACGGGTTTAGCCCTGGGGCCAACGTCCTGACTTTC	CASTIAGHGFSPGANVLTF
TRBV19	TRBD1	TRBJ1-1	medium-sized	TGTGCCAGTAGGTTGACAGGGCGAGCTGAAGCTTTCTTT	CASRLTGRAEAFF
TRBV12-5	-	TRBJ2-2	-	TGTGCTAGTGGTCTCAAAGGGGGCGGGGAGCTGTTTTTT	CASGLKGGGELFF
TRBV10-3	-	TRBJ2-3	few	TGTGCCATCAGTGGGGAGGCGGTGGGGGCAGATACGCAGTATTTT	CAISGEAVGADTQYF
TRBV2	-	TRBJ1-2	few	TGTGCCAGCAGTCAGAGGAAATCTGGCTACACCTTC	CASSQRKSGYTF
TRBV4-2	-	TRBJ1-1	-	TGTGCCAGCAGCCAGAAAGGCCTCTTAGGCAACTTGAACACTGAAGCTTTCTTT	CASSQKGLLGNLNTEAFF
TRBV30	-	TRBJ1-6	-	TGTGCCTGTTCAGGGTCTGGGAATTCACCCCTCCACTTT	CACSGSGNSPLHF
TRBV5-1	TRBD1	TRBJ2-3	medium-sized	TGCGCCAGCAGCTTGGGAGACAGGGCAGATACGCAGTATTTT	CASSLGDRADTQYF
TRBV6-1	-	TRBJ1-2	-	TGTGCCAGCAGTCGTAACGGGCCTAAGCAGAGCTATGGCTACACCTTC	CASSRNGPKQSYGYTF
TRBV6-2/TRBV6-3	-	TRBJ1-5	medium-sized	TGTGCCAGCAGTACCCCTGTGATCCAGCCCCAGCATTTT	CASSTPVIQPQHF
TRBV2	-	TRBJ1-1	few	TGTGCCAGCATCGAGAGCGACCACCCCCGGGGAGCTTTCTTT	CASIESDHPRGAFF
TRBV30	-	TRBJ1-1	-	TGTGCCTGGAGTGGGGGAGGGAGGAACACTGAAGCTTTCTTT	CAWSGGGRNTEAFF